A single sample gave rise to the 9 T cell receptor beta chains below, sequenced in a study of T cells in Graves' hyperthyroidism and ophthalmopathy. Regions amplified from RNA transcripts were the TCR beta CDR3 regions. RT-PCR in the first round (using the HTBI primer set) targeted the TCR CDR3. TCRdb reanalysed the multiplex PCR reads using MiXCR and keeps one entry per CDR3 protein. The top ten clones hold 12% to 15% of a sample with approximately 430,000 distinct CDR3 sequences, more than 15% of them seen once. Input material: blood. The receptors stem from a young woman with Graves' hyperthyroidism.

This clonotype was counted ten times or more. The chain has TRBV20-1 and TRBJ2-7; 11 bases fit TRBD2. This CDR3 comprises 14 residues. The junction had 6 bases not matched to a gene; V was cut back by 5 bases and J by 3 bases. The germline V gene has CDR1 DFQATT and CDR2 SNEGSKA (reference sequence). DNA of the CDR3: TGCAGTGCTTTGTGGACTAGCGGGTTCTACGAGCAGTACTTC. It translates to CSALWTSGFYEQYF.

This clonotype was picked up many times. The chain couples TRBV20-1 to TRBJ2-3; D ambiguous. CDR1 and CDR2 (germline): DFQATT, SNEGSKA (reference sequence). V lost 4 bases and J lost 4, with 15 bases in between. The CDR3 runs 14 residues. The CDR3 coding sequence is TGCAGTGCTACCGGGCTCACCCACGCAGATACGCAGTATTTT. The encoded protein is CSATGLTHADTQYF.

This clonotype has ten or more counts. The CDR3, as DNA: TGCAGTGCCCGACGGGGCGCGGGAGAGACCCAGTACTTC. Amino acid sequence: CSARRGAGETQYF. The chain carries TRBV20-1 and TRBJ2-5; D is possibly TRBD1 or TRBD2 (5 bases each). Germline lookup yields CDR1 DFQATT and CDR2 SNEGSKA (reference sequence). This CDR3 is built from 13 residues. Trimming removed 6 bases from V and 4 bases from J, with 15 bases in between.

In this sample, this clonotype turned up many times. The rearrangement joins TRBV6-6 to TRBJ2-7; possible D gene TRBD1, 6 bases. With 2 bases removed from V and 0 bases from J, the gap between germline ends came to 11 bases. The CDR3 runs 15 residues. Germline loops: CDR1 MNHNY, CDR2 SVGAGI (reference sequence). CDR3 coding DNA: TGTGCCAGCAGTTACCCAGGACAGATCTCCTACGAGCAGTACTTC. It yields the protein CASSYPGQISYEQYF.

This clonotype has only one observation. V is TRBV5-1 and J is TRBJ2-1; D may be TRBD1 (5 bases). Germline CDR1 and CDR2: SGHRS and YFSETQ. V lost 1 base, J lost 9 bases, and 5 bases lay in between. This CDR3 spans 11 amino acids. The CDR3 loop is CASSLQGEQFF. The CDR3 DNA reads TGCGCCAGCAGCTTGCAGGGTGAGCAGTTCTTC.

As DNA, the CDR3 is TGCAGTGCTGGGCGGGGGGGGCTAGCGGGGTACAATGAGCAGTTCTTC. Translation: CSAGRGGLAGYNEQFF. This chain links TRBV20-1 with TRBJ2-1, with TRBD2 matching 9 bases. The V gene's germline CDR1 is DFQATT and CDR2 SNEGSKA (reference sequence). The CDR3 sequence is 16 residues long. V lost 5 bases to trimming and J lost 4 bases; unmatched junction nucleotides: 12.

The chain has TRBV6-4 and TRBJ2-7; a possible D gene is TRBD2 (7 bases). V lost 4 bases to trimming and J lost 3 bases, with 10 bases between them. Germline-derived CDR1 and CDR2 are MRHNA and SNTAGT. There are 13 residues in the CDR3. This CDR3 reads CASSVGGLYEQYF. Written as DNA, the CDR3 is TGTGCCAGCAGTGTCGGGGGGCTCTACGAGCAGTACTTC.

This clonotype was observed at least ten times. V is TRBV2 and J is TRBJ2-5; 8 bases align to TRBD2. The CDR3 is made up of 16 amino acids. V was pared by 5 bases and J by 1 base, with 9 bases of the junction left unmatched. CDR1 is SNHLY and CDR2 is FYNNEI in the germline V gene. The CDR3 DNA follows: TGTGCCAGCAGTCCGGTGGCGGGAGGTCTCCAAGAGACCCAGTACTTC. It yields the protein CASSPVAGGLQETQYF.

In its sample, this clonotype was seen a few times. The chain uses TRBV20-1 and TRBJ2-5, with D perhaps given as TRBD1 or TRBD2 (6 bases each). Germline V gene sequence: CDR1 DFQATT, CDR2 SNEGSKA (reference sequence). The CDR3 has 16 residues. Trimming took 0 bases from V and 5 from J, leaving 19 bases between them. The CDR3 spells CSARDWPRGPGETQYF. CDR3 DNA: TGCAGTGCTAGAGATTGGCCCCGGGGGCCGGGGGAGACCCAGTACTTC.